This TCR beta chain was sequenced for a study of blood T cell repertoires in COVID-19. At the level of the study: Acute and convalescent COVID-19 specimens originated in the United States, Italy and Spain. T cells, B-cell-depleted T cells, or PBMCs supplied cDNA or gDNA.

Source study methods: Estimates of nucleated cell counts were drawn from the amplification of reference gene primers. Produced via immunoSEQ multiplex PCR; TCRdb's table is partial and in-frame only. The V and J calls and clone size are taken from that table; D and trimming were inferred from the DNA. This sample has 350,000 to 550,000 clones, with around 89% found just once. Per the germline V gene, CDR1 is SGDLS and CDR2 is YYNGEE. Trimming removed 3 bases from V and 0 bases from J, with 10 bases in between. CDR3 size: 15 residues. The material sequenced was peripheral blood. This receptor was obtained from a woman aged 30 to 39 with acute or convalescent COVID-19. The chain combines TRBV9 with TRBJ2-1; TRBD1 might be the D (6 bases). For the CDR3, the DNA is TGTGCCAGCAGCGCCCAGGGGAGCTCCTACAATGAGCAGTTCTTC. Translated, it gives CASSAQGSSYNEQFF.